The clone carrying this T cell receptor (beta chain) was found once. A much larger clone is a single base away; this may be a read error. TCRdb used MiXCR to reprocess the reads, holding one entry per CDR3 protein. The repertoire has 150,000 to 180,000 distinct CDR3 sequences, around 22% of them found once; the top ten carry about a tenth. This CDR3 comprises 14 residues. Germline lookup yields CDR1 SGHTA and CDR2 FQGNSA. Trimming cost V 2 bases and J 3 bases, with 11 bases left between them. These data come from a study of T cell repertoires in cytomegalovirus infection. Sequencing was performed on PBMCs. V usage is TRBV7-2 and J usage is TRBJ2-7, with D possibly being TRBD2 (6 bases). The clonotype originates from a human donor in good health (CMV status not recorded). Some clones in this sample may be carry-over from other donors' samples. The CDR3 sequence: CASSLLRGFYEQYF. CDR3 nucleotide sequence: TGTGCCAGCAGCTTATTGCGGGGCTTCTACGAGCAGTACTTC.